The 4 T cell receptor beta chains listed next were all sequenced from one sample in a study of Ad26.COV2.S vaccination and SARS-CoV-2 variants. The table came from immunoSEQ multiplex PCR; TCRdb's copy has only in-frame clones and leaves some out. The sample carries 350,000 to 400,000 clones, about 85% recorded once. The treatment denotes: roughly 18 received Ad26.COV2.S at low or high dose, single or two shots; several received placebo; per-sample allocation not given. Samples analyzed were those drawn on day 63 after the first vaccine or placebo injection. Material: peripheral blood, obtained in a trial of Ad26.COV2.S vaccine versus placebo. These TCRs come from a person aged 18 to 65 who received the Ad26.COV2.S COVID-19 vaccine or a placebo.

The chain links TRBV2 to TRBJ2-7; D might be TRBD1 or TRBD2, each matching 6 bases. There are 15 residues in the CDR3. Trimming took 1 base from V and 0 from J, leaving 10 bases between them. The germline gives CDR1 SNHLY, CDR2 FYNNEI. The CDR3 here is CASSEGGANSYEQYF. CDR3 nucleotides: TGTGCCAGCAGTGAAGGGGGGGCCAACTCCTACGAGCAGTACTTC.

This chain connects TRBV29-1 to TRBJ1-1; a possible D gene is TRBD1 (5 bases). This CDR3 has 13 amino acids. Trimming pared 0 bases from V and 1 base from J, leaving 6 bases between. Germline lookup yields CDR1 SQVTM and CDR2 ANQGSEA. CDR3 loop: CSVEERGNTEAFF. The CDR3 region has the DNA TGCAGCGTTGAAGAGAGGGGGAACACTGAAGCTTTCTTT.

This chain joins TRBV5-4 and TRBJ2-5; 12 bases map to TRBD2. The junction had 4 bases not matched to a gene; V was cut back by 0 bases and J by 4 bases. Germline V gene data show CDR1 as SGHNT and CDR2 as YYREEE (reference sequence). The CDR3 length is 16 residues. Here the CDR3 DNA reads TGTGCCAGCAGCTTGGTTGCACTAGCGGGGGGAGAGACCCAGTACTTC. Its protein product is CASSLVALAGGETQYF.

Only a few counts were recorded for this clone. The DNA of the CDR3 is TGTGCCAGCAGCCGGACAGGGACAAACACCATATATTTT. It encodes CASSRTGTNTIYF. This chain uses TRBV7-9 with TRBJ1-3, with 8 nucleotides matching TRBD1. The germline CDR1 and CDR2 sequences are SEHNR and FQNEAQ (reference sequence). The CDR3 length is 13 residues. J lost 6 bases, V lost 5 bases, and 3 bases had no gene match.